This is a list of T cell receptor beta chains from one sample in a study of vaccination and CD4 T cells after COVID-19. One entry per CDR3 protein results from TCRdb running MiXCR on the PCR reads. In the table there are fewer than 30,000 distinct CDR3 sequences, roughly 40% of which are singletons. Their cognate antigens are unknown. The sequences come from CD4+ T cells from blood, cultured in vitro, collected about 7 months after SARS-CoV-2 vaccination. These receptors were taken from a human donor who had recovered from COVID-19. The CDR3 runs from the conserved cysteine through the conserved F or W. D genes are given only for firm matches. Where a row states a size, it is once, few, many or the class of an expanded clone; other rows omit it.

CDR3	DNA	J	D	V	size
CASSPRGAMNTEAFF	TGTGCCAGCAGTCCCAGGGGAGCCATGAACACTGAAGCTTTCTTT	TRBJ1-1	-	TRBV27	-
CSALNMGTDSTDTQYF	TGCAGTGCTCTGAATATGGGGACAGATAGCACAGATACGCAGTATTTT	TRBJ2-3	TRBD1	TRBV20-1	-
CSARQGGKETQYF	TGCAGTGCTAGACAGGGAGGGAAAGAGACCCAGTACTTC	TRBJ2-5	TRBD2	TRBV20-1	few
CASSLGRGLGREQYF	TGTGCCAGCAGCTTGGGCAGGGGCTTAGGACGCGAGCAGTACTTC	TRBJ2-7	-	TRBV7-2	few
CASRRIAGNEQFF	TGTGCCAGCAGGCGTATAGCGGGGAATGAGCAGTTCTTC	TRBJ2-1	TRBD2	TRBV6-1	few
CASSPGAYNEQFF	TGTGCCAGCAGCCCCGGAGCCTACAATGAGCAGTTCTTC	TRBJ2-1	-	TRBV11-3	-
CASSLAPGGRDQPQHF	TGTGCCAGCAGCTTAGCGCCCGGGGGAAGGGATCAGCCCCAGCATTTT	TRBJ1-5	-	TRBV7-2	-
CASSDSPGDLGEQYF	TGTGCCAGCAGTGACTCCCCAGGGGATCTGGGGGAGCAGTACTTC	TRBJ2-7	-	TRBV6-4	-
CASSLGVQRASSYEQYF	TGTGCCAGCAGCTTAGGGGTTCAACGCGCTAGCTCCTACGAGCAGTACTTC	TRBJ2-7	-	TRBV7-9	few
CASSNPLWGPSTDTQYF	TGTGCCAGCAGCAACCCCTTGTGGGGCCCTAGCACAGATACGCAGTATTTT	TRBJ2-3	-	TRBV28	-
CAIKPSGSYNEQFF	TGTGCCATCAAGCCTAGCGGGAGTTACAATGAGCAGTTCTTC	TRBJ2-1	TRBD2	TRBV10-3	-
CASRLAGDLHEQFF	TGTGCCAGCAGGCTAGCGGGAGACTTGCATGAGCAGTTCTTC	TRBJ2-1	TRBD2	TRBV6-1	few
CSARGRTGGAEQYF	TGCAGTGCTAGGGGAAGGACAGGGGGCGCCGAGCAGTACTTC	TRBJ2-7	TRBD1	TRBV20-1	few
CASRLQGSYEQYF	TGTGCCAGCAGGCTACAGGGGTCCTACGAGCAGTACTTC	TRBJ2-7	TRBD1	TRBV28	few
CASRPGLAGETQYF	TGTGCCAGCAGGCCGGGACTAGCCGGAGAGACCCAGTACTTC	TRBJ2-5	TRBD2	TRBV2	-
CASSLARLARGFNTGELFF	TGTGCCAGCAGCTTAGCCCGCCTAGCGAGAGGGTTTAACACCGGGGAGCTGTTTTTT	TRBJ2-2	-	TRBV7-8	-
CSARPDFQETQYF	TGCAGTGCTAGACCGGACTTCCAAGAGACCCAGTACTTC	TRBJ2-5	-	TRBV20-1	few
CASSQARGMGVDEQFF	TGCGCCAGCAGCCAAGCACGAGGGATGGGTGTCGATGAGCAGTTCTTC	TRBJ2-1	-	TRBV4-3	-
CASSLEGSGYTF	TGTGCCAGCAGCTTAGAGGGTAGTGGCTACACCTTC	TRBJ1-2	-	TRBV7-9	few
CASNNPGRADYGYTF	TGTGCCAGTAACAACCCGGGGCGGGCCGACTATGGCTACACCTTC	TRBJ1-2	-	TRBV19	-
CASGGTGGGGANVLTF	TGTGCCAGCGGGGGAACAGGGGGTGGTGGGGCCAACGTCCTGACTTTC	TRBJ2-6	TRBD1	TRBV6-1	-
CSAHRWGGGTDTQYF	TGCAGTGCTCATCGTTGGGGGGGTGGCACAGATACGCAGTATTTT	TRBJ2-3	TRBD2	TRBV20-1	few
CSARREGTDTQYF	TGCAGTGCTAGACGGGAGGGGACAGATACGCAGTATTTT	TRBJ2-3	TRBD2	TRBV20-1	few
CSAGTSGRGGQETQYF	TGCAGTGCCGGGACTAGCGGGAGGGGTGGGCAAGAGACCCAGTACTTC	TRBJ2-5	TRBD2	TRBV20-1	-
CASSTQGRYEQYF	TGTGCCAGCAGCACACAGGGACGGTACGAGCAGTACTTC	TRBJ2-7	-	TRBV7-9	-
CSSSKGFETQYF	TGCAGCTCCTCAAAGGGTTTTGAGACCCAGTACTTC	TRBJ2-5	-	TRBV29-1	-
CASSVRGGFQETQYF	TGTGCCAGTAGTGTAAGGGGAGGGTTTCAAGAGACCCAGTACTTC	TRBJ2-5	TRBD2	TRBV19	-
CASTPNRGRFYEQYF	TGTGCCAGCACACCCAATCGGGGGCGATTCTACGAGCAGTACTTC	TRBJ2-7	-	TRBV5-5	-
CSARDLRTGSDEQYF	TGCAGTGCTAGAGATCTTAGGACAGGGTCCGACGAGCAGTACTTC	TRBJ2-7	TRBD1	TRBV20-1	-
CASSITRDTQYF	TGTGCCAGTAGTATCACTAGGGATACGCAGTATTTT	TRBJ2-3	-	TRBV19	-
CASCPTPGRSSYEQYF	TGTGCCAGCTGCCCGACCCCAGGGAGGAGCTCCTACGAGCAGTACTTC	TRBJ2-7	-	TRBV19	-
CASSLIGGANPDTQYF	TGTGCCAGCAGTTTAATAGGCGGGGCCAACCCAGATACGCAGTATTTT	TRBJ2-3	-	TRBV28	-
CSAQTPGQGFTGELFF	TGCAGTGCGCAAACGCCGGGACAGGGGTTCACCGGGGAGCTGTTTTTT	TRBJ2-2	TRBD1	TRBV20-1	-
CASSQSLPGRGYYEQYF	TGCGCCAGCAGCCAATCCCTACCAGGCAGGGGCTACTACGAGCAGTACTTC	TRBJ2-7	-	TRBV4-1	-
CATSRVRGGPQHF	TGTGCCACCAGCAGAGTGAGGGGGGGGCCCCAGCATTTT	TRBJ1-5	-	TRBV15	few
CASSVLGSPLHF	TGTGCCAGCAGCGTCCTGGGGTCACCCCTCCACTTT	TRBJ1-6	-	TRBV21-1	few
CASSPVGPLGTDTQYF	TGTGCCAGCAGCCCGGTGGGGCCTCTGGGCACAGATACGCAGTATTTT	TRBJ2-3	-	TRBV7-2	-
CSVRIWEKGGRRHEQYF	TGCAGCGTCCGGATATGGGAGAAGGGCGGGAGACGGCACGAGCAGTACTTC	TRBJ2-7	TRBD2	TRBV29-1	-
CASSLGTGDYGYTF	TGTGCCAGCAGCTTAGGGACAGGGGACTATGGCTACACCTTC	TRBJ1-2	TRBD1	TRBV7-9	medium-sized
CASSLQLAANTGELFF	TGTGCCAGCAGCTTACAACTAGCGGCGAACACCGGGGAGCTGTTTTTT	TRBJ2-2	TRBD2	TRBV7-2	once
CASSPRVTEAFF	TGTGCCAGCAGCCCGAGGGTCACTGAAGCTTTCTTT	TRBJ1-1	-	TRBV7-2	few
CASCLGFSYEQYF	TGTGCCAGCTGTCTGGGTTTTTCCTACGAGCAGTACTTC	TRBJ2-7	-	TRBV6-1	-
CASTRTGGEEQYF	TGTGCCAGCACCCGGACAGGGGGCGAAGAGCAGTACTTC	TRBJ2-7	TRBD1	TRBV7-2	few
CATSDLVWRTGGELFF	TGTGCCACCAGTGACCTTGTCTGGCGTACGGGCGGGGAGCTGTTTTTT	TRBJ2-2	-	TRBV24-1	-
CSVFSGTGQETQYF	TGCAGTGTTTTCTCCGGGACAGGGCAAGAGACCCAGTACTTC	TRBJ2-5	TRBD1	TRBV20-1	-
CASSIWGNEQYF	TGTGCCAGTAGTATTTGGGGTAACGAGCAGTACTTC	TRBJ2-7	-	TRBV19	once
CASSLTGGVYEQYF	TGTGCCAGCAGTTTGACAGGGGGCGTATACGAGCAGTACTTC	TRBJ2-7	TRBD1	TRBV28	-
CASGEFYNEQFF	TGTGCCAGCGGTGAGTTCTACAATGAGCAGTTCTTC	TRBJ2-1	-	TRBV6-1	-
CASSQRTGDGANVLTF	TGTGCCAGCAGCCAAAGGACAGGGGACGGGGCCAACGTCCTGACTTTC	TRBJ2-6	TRBD1	TRBV4-2	once
CASSPPGLAGETQYF	TGTGCCAGCAGCCCCCCTGGTCTAGCGGGAGAGACCCAGTACTTC	TRBJ2-5	TRBD2	TRBV7-2	-
CASSPRTGWADTQYF	TGTGCCAGCAGCCCCCGAACAGGGTGGGCAGATACGCAGTATTTT	TRBJ2-3	-	TRBV7-2	-
CASSQGGASGTYNEQFF	TGTGCCAGCAGCCAGGGGGGGGCTAGCGGAACCTACAATGAGCAGTTCTTC	TRBJ2-1	-	TRBV28	-
CSVEGQGGGANVLTF	TGCAGCGTTGAAGGACAAGGGGGGGGGGCCAACGTCCTGACTTTC	TRBJ2-6	-	TRBV29-1	-
CASSLAGTSGTQNTQYF	TGTGCCAGCAGCTTAGCCGGGACTAGCGGGACTCAGAATACGCAGTATTTT	TRBJ2-3	TRBD2	TRBV11-3	once
CATGSKETQYF	TGTGCCACAGGGTCAAAAGAGACCCAGTACTTC	TRBJ2-5	-	TRBV6-4	-
CSARVSQGRSNQPQHF	TGCAGTGCTAGAGTTTCCCAGGGGAGAAGCAATCAGCCCCAGCATTTT	TRBJ1-5	-	TRBV20-1	few
CASSLYGRETYEQYF	TGTGCCAGCAGTTTATATGGCAGGGAGACCTACGAGCAGTACTTC	TRBJ2-7	-	TRBV27	-
CSAPGQPASTDTQYF	TGCAGTGCTCCAGGACAGCCAGCTAGCACAGATACGCAGTATTTT	TRBJ2-3	-	TRBV20-1	-
CASSSHRQGANNQPQHF	TGTGCCAGCAGCTCCCACCGACAGGGCGCGAACAATCAGCCCCAGCATTTT	TRBJ1-5	TRBD1	TRBV6-1	-
CASSLTGSSYEQYF	TGTGCCAGCAGCTTAACAGGGAGCTCCTACGAGCAGTACTTC	TRBJ2-7	-	TRBV7-9	-